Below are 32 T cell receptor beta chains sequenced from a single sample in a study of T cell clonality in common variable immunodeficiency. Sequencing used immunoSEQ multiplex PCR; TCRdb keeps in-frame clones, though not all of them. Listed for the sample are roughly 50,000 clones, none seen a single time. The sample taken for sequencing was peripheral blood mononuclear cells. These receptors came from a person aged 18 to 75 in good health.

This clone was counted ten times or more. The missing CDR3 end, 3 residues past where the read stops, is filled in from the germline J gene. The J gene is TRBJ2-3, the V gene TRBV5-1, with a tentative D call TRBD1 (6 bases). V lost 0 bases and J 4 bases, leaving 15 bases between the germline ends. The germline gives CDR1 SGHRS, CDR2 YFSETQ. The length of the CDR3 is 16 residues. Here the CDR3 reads CASSLEGDSAADTQYF. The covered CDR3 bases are TGCGCCAGCAGCTTGGAGGGGGATAGCGCTGCAGATACG.

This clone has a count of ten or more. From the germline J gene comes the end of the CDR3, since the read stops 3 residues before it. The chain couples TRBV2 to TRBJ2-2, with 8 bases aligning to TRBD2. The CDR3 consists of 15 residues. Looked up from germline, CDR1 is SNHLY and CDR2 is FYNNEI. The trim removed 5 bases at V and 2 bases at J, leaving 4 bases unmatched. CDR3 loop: CASSNGGANTGELFF. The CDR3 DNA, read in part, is TGTGCCAGCAGTAACGGGGGGGCTAACACCGGGGAG.

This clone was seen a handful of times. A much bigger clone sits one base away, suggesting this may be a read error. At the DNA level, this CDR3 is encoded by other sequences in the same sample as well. This chain's CDR3 is CASSGVQRRPGYTF. CDR3 bases read: TGTGCCAGCAGCGGAGTCCAACGGCGGCCAGGC. The chain employs TRBV2 and TRBJ1-2; D not resolved. The sequence runs out 3 residues before the end of the CDR3; the remainder is reconstructed from the germline J gene. This CDR3 has 14 residues. Germline CDR1 and CDR2: SNHLY and FYNNEI.

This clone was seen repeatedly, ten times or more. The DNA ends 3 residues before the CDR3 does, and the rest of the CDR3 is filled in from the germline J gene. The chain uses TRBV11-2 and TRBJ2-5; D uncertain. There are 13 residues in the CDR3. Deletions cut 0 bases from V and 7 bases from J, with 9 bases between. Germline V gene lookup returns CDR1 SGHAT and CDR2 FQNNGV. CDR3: CASSLERLGTQYF. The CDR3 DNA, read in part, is TGTGCCAGCAGCTTAGAGCGGTTAGGGACC.

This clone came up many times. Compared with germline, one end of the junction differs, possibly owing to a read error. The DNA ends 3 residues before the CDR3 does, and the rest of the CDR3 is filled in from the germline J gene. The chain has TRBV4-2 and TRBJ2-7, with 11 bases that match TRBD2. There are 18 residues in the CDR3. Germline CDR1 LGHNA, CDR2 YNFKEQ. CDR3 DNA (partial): TGCGCCAGCAGCCGACCGACGGGGACTAGCGGCCACTCCTACGAG. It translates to CASSRPTGTSGHSYE. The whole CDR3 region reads CASSRPTGTSGHSYEQYF.

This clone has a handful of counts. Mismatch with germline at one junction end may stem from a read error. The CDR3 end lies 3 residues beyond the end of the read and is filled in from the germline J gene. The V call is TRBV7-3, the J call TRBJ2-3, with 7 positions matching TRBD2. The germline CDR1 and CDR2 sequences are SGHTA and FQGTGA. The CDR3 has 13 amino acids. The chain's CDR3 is CSSSLAAQETQYF. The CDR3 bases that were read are TGTTCCAGCAGCCTAGCGGCACAAGAGACG.

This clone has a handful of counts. The CDR3 is CASSQEGKGLSGETQYF. The covered CDR3 bases are TGTGCCAGCAGCCAAGAGGGCAAAGGACTATCAGGCGAGACC. This chain links TRBV4-2 with TRBJ2-5; tentative D call: TRBD2 (6 bases). With the read ending 3 residues before the CDR3 end, the germline J gene is used to fill in that end. Germline assignment: CDR1 LGHNA and CDR2 YNFKEQ. The length of the CDR3 is 17 residues. V lost 0 bases and J 5 bases, leaving 19 bases between the germline ends.

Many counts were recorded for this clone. CDR3 protein: CASSATPTQRNSPLHF. CDR3 bases read: TGTGCCAGCAGTGCAACTCCCACCCAGCGGAATTCACCC. The rearrangement links TRBV6-1 to TRBJ1-6, with D hard to call. The read falls 3 residues short of the CDR3 end, and the missing part is taken from the germline J gene. CDR3 length: 16 amino acids. Trimming shortened V by 4 bases and J by 7 bases, and 17 bases separated the two germline ends. CDR1 MNHNS and CDR2 SASEGT come from the germline V gene.

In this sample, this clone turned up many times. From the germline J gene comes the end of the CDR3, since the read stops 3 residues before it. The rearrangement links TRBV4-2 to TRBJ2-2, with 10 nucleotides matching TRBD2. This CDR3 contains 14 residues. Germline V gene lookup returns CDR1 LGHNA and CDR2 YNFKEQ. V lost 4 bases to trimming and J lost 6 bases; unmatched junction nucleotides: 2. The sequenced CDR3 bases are TGTGCCAGCAGCCCTAGCGGGAGCCCCGGGGAG. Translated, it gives CASSPSGSPGE. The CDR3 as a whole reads CASSPSGSPGELFF.

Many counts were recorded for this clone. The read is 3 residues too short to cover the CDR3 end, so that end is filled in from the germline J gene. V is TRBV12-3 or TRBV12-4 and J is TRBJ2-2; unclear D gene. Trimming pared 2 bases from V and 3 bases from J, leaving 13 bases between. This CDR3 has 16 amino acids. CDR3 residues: CASSLQRTFHTGELFF. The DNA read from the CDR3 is TGTGCCAGCAGTTTACAGCGAACGTTCCACACCGGGGAG.

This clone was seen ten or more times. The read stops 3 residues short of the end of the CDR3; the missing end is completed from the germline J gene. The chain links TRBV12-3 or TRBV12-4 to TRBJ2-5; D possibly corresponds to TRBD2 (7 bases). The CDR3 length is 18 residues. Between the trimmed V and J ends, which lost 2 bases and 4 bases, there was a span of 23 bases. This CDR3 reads CASSLLWYQGRGGETQYF. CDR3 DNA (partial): TGTGCCAGCAGTTTACTTTGGTACCAGGGGAGGGGGGGAGAGACC.

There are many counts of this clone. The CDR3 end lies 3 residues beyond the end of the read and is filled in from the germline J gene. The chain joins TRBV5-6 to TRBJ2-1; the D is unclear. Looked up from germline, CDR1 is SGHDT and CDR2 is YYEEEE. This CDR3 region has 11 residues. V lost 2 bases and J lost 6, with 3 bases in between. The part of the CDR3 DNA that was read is TGTGCCAGCAGCTTCTCCAATGAG. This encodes CASSFSNE. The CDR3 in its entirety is CASSFSNEQFF.

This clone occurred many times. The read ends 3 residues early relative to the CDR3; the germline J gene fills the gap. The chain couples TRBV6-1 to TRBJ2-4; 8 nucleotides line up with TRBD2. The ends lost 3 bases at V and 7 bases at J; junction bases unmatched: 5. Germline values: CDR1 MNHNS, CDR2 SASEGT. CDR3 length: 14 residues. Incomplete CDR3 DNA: TGTGCCAGCAGTGAGCGGGAGGAAGTGAACATT. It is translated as CASSEREEVNI. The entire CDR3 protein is CASSEREEVNIQYF.

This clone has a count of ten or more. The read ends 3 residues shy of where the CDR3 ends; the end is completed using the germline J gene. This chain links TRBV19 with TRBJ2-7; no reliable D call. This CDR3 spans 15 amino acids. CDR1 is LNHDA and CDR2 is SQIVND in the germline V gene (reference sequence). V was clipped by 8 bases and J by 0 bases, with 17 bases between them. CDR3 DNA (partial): TGTGCCAGTCAACAACAGTACTCGAGCTCCTACGAG. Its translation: CASQQQYSSSYE. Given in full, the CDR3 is CASQQQYSSSYEQYF.

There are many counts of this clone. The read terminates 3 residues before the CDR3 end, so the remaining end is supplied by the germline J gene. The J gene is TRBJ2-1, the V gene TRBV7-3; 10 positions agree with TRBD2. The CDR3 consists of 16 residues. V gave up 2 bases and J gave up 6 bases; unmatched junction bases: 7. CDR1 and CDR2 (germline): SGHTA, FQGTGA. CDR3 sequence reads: CASSLQSGRDGNEQFF. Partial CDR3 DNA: TGTGCCAGCAGCTTACAAAGCGGGAGGGACGGCAATGAG.

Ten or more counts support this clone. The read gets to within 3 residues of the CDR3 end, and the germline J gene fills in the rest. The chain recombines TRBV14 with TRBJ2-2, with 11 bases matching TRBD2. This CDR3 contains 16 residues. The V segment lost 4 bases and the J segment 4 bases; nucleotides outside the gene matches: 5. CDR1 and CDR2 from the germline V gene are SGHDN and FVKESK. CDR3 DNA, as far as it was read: TGTGCCAGCAGCCGAACTAGCGGGAGTGGCACCGGGGAG. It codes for CASSRTSGSGTGE. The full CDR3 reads CASSRTSGSGTGELFF.

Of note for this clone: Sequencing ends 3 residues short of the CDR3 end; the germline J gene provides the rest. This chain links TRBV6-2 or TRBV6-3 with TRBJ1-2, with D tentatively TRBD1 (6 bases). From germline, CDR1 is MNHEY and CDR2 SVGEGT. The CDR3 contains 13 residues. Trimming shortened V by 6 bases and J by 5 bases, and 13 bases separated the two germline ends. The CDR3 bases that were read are TGTGCCAGCAGGATAGACAGGAGGTATGGC. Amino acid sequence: CASRIDRRYG. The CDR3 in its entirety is CASRIDRRYGYTF.

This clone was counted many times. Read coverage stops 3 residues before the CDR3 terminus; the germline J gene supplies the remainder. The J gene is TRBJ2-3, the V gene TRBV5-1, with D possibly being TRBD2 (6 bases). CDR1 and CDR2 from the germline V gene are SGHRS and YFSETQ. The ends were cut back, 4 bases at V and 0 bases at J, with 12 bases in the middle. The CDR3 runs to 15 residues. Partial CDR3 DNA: TGCGCCAGCAGCCGGGGCGGGACTAGCACAGATACG. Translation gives CASSRGGTSTDT. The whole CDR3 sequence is CASSRGGTSTDTQYF.

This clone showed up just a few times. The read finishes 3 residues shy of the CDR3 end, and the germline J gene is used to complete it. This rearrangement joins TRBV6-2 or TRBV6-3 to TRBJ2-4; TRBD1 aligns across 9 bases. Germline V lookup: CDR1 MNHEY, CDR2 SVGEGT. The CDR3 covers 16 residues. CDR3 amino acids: CASSPRDREIQETQYF. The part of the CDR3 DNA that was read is TGTGCCAGCAGCCCTAGGGACAGGGAGATCCAAGAGACT.

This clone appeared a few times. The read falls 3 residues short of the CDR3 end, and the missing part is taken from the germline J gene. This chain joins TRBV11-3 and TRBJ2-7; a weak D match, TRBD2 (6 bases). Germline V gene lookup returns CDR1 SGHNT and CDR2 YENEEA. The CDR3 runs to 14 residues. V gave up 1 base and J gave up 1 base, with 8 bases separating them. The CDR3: CASSLVAGSYEQYF. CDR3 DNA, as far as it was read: TGTGCCAGCAGCTTAGTGGCGGGGTCCTACGAG. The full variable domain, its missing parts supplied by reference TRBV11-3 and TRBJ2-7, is EAGVVQSPRYKIIEKKQPVAFWCNPISGHNTLYWYLQNLGQGPELLIRYENEEAVDDSQLPKDRFSAERLKGVDSTLKIQPAELGDSAVYLCASSLVAGSYEQYFGPGTRLTVT.

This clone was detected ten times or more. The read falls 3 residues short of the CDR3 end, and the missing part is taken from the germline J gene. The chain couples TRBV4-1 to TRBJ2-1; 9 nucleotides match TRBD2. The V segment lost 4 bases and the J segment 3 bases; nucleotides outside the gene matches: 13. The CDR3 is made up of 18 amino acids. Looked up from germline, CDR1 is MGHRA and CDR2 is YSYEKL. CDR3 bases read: TGCGCCAGCAGCCCCGCTAACCTTCTAGCGGGAAGCTACAATGAG. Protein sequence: CASSPANLLAGSYNE. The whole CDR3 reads CASSPANLLAGSYNEQFF.

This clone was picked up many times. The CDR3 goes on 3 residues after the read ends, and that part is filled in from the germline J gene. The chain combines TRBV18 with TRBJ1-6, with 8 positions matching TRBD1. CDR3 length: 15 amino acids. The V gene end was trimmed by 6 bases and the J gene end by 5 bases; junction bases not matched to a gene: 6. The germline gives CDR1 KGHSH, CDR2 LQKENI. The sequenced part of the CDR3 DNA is TGTGCCAGCTCGTCCGGGACAGGTGATAATTCACCC. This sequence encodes CASSSGTGDNSP. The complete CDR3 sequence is CASSSGTGDNSPLHF.

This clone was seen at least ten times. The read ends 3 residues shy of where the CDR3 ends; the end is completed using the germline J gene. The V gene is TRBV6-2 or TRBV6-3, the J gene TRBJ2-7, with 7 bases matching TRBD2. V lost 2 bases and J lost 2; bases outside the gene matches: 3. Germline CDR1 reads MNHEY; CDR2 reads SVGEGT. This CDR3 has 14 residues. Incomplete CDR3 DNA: TGTGCCAGCAGTTACAATCTAGCGGCCTACGAG. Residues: CASSYNLAAYE. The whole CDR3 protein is CASSYNLAAYEQYF.

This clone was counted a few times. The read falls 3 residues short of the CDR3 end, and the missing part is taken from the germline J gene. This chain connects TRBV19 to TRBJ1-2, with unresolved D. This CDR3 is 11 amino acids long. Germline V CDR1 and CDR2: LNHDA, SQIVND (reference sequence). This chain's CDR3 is CASAQKDTYTF. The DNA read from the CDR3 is TGTGCCAGTGCCCAGAAAGATACC.

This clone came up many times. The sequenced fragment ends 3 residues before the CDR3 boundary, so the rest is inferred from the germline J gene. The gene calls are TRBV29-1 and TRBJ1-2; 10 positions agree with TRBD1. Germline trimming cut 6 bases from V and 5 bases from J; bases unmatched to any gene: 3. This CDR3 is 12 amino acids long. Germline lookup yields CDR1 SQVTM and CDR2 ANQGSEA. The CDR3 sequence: CSVGQGDYGYTF. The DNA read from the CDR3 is TGCAGCGTAGGACAGGGGGATTATGGC.

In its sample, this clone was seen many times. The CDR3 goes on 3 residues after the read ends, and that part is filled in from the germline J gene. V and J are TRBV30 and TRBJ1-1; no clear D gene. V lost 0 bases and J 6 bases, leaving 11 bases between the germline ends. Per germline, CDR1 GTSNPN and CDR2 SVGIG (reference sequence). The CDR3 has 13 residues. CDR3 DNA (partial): TGTGCCTGGAGTGTACTACCAAACGCTGAA. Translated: CAWSVLPNAE. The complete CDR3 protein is CAWSVLPNAEAFF.

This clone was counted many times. CDR3 DNA, as far as it was read: TGTGCCAGCAGCTTGGGAGCGGGAGTGGTGGAGACC. Its protein is CASSLGAGVVET. The complete CDR3 protein is CASSLGAGVVETQYF. J is TRBJ2-5 and V is TRBV5-6; TRBD2 agrees at 8 bases. The missing CDR3 end, 3 residues past where the read stops, is filled in from the germline J gene. Trimming removed 0 bases from V and 5 bases from J; junction bases left unmatched: 6. CDR1 and CDR2 (germline): SGHDT, YYEEEE. This CDR3 contains 15 residues.

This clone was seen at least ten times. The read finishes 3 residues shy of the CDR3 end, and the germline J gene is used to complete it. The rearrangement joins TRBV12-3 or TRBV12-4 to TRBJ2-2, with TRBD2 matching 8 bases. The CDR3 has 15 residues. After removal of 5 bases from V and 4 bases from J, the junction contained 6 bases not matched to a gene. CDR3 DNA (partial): TGTGCCAGCAGTCAAACTAGCGGACGCACCGGGGAG. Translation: CASSQTSGRTGE. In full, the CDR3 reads CASSQTSGRTGELFF.

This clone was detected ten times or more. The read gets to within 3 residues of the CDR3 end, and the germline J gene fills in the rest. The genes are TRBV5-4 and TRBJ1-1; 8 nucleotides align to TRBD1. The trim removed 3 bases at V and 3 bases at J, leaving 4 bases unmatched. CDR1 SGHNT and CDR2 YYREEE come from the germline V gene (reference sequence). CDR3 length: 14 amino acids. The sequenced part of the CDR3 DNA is TGTGCCAGCAGCTGGAAGACAGGGGACACTGAA. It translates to CASSWKTGDTE. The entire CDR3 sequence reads CASSWKTGDTEAFF. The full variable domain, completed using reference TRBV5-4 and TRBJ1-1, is ETGVTQSPTHLIKTRGQQVTLRCSSQSGHNTVSWYQQALGQGPQFIFQYYREEENGRGNFPPRFSGLQFPNYSSELNVNALELDDSALYLCASSWKTGDTEAFFGQGTRLTVV.

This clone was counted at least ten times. The DNA read from the CDR3 is TGTGCCAGCAGTCCAGCAGGGGGTGGAGAGACC. It specifies CASSPAGGGET. The full-length CDR3 reads as CASSPAGGGETQYF. The V call is TRBV12-3 or TRBV12-4, the J call TRBJ2-5, with TRBD1 matching over 7 bases. The read ends 3 residues early relative to the CDR3; the germline J gene fills the gap. The CDR3 has 14 residues. The ends lost 5 bases at V and 4 bases at J; junction bases unmatched: 7.

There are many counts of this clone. The sequenced CDR3 bases are TGTGCCAGCAGCTCATTAGCGGGAGTCCACGAG. Translating it yields CASSSLAGVHE. From start to end, the CDR3 is CASSSLAGVHEQYF. V gene TRBV7-9 combines with J gene TRBJ2-7, with 9 bases aligning to TRBD2. Read data end 3 residues before the CDR3 end; the end is taken from the germline J gene. The junction had 6 bases not matched to a gene; V was cut back by 4 bases and J by 5 bases. CDR3 length: 14 amino acids. Germline assignment: CDR1 SEHNR and CDR2 FQNEAQ (reference sequence).

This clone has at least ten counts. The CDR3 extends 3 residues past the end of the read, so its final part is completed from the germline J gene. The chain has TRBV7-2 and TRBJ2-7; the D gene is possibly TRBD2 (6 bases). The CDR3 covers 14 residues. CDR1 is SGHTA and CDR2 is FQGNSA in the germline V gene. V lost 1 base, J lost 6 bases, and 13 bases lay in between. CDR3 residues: CASSLGGSGREQYF. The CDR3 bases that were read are TGTGCCAGCAGCTTAGGGGGTAGCGGTCGCGAG.